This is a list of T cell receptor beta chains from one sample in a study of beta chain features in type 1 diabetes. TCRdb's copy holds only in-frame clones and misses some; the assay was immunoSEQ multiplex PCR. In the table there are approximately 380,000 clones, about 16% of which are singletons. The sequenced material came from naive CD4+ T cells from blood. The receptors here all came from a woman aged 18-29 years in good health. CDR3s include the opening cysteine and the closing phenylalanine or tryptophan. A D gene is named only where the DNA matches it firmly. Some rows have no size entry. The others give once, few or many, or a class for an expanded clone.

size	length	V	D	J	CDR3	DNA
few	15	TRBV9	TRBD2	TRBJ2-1	CASSTQPGTSDEQFF	TGTGCCAGCAGCACCCAGCCCGGGACTAGTGATGAGCAGTTCTTC
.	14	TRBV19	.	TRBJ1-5	CASSILAGNQPQHF	TGTGCCAGTAGTATTCTTGCGGGGAATCAGCCCCAGCATTTT
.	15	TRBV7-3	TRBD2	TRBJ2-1	CASSLRTAGANEQFF	TGTGCCAGCAGCTTACGTACAGCGGGAGCTAATGAGCAGTTCTTC
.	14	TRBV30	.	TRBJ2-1	CAWSTQRRRNEQFF	TGTGCCTGGAGCACCCAGCGGAGGCGGAATGAGCAGTTCTTC
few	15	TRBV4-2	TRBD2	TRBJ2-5	CASSQEGGRVGSQYF	TGTGCCAGCAGCCAAGAGGGCGGGAGGGTAGGGTCCCAGTACTTC
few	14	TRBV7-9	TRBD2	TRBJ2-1	CASQRDPSYNEQFF	TGTGCCAGCCAGCGGGACCCCTCCTACAATGAGCAGTTCTTC
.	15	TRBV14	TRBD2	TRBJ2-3	CASSQLAGYTDTQYF	TGTGCCAGCAGCCAGCTAGCGGGATACACAGATACGCAGTATTTT
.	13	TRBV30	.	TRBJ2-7	CAWSVQSLREQYF	TGTGCCTGGAGTGTACAGAGTTTGCGCGAGCAGTACTTC
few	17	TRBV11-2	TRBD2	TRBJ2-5	CASSQFLLTSGKRIQYF	TGTGCCAGCAGCCAATTCCTCCTAACTAGCGGGAAACGGATCCAGTACTTC
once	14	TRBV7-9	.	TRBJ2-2	CASVGQTNTGELFF	TGTGCCAGCGTAGGACAGACGAACACCGGGGAGCTGTTTTTT
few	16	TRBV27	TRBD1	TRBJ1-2	CASSLSMGQGAGGYTF	TGTGCCAGCAGTTTATCGATGGGACAGGGGGCCGGGGGCTACACCTTC
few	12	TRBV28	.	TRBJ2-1	CASSALYNEQFF	TGTGCCAGCAGCGCACTGTACAATGAGCAGTTCTTC
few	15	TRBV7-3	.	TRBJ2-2	CASSSNTPGTGELFF	TGTGCCAGCAGCTCCAATACTCCGGGGACTGGGGAGCTGTTTTTT
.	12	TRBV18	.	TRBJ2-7	CASSPSRDEQYF	TGTGCCAGCTCACCGTCGAGGGACGAGCAGTACTTC
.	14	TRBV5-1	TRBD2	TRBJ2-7	CASSLVGTTYEQYF	TGCGCCAGCAGCTTGGTTGGGACTACTTACGAGCAGTACTTC
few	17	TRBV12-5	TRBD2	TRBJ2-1	CASGRGASGNSYNEQFF	TGTGCTAGTGGGAGGGGGGCTAGCGGGAATTCCTACAATGAGCAGTTCTTC
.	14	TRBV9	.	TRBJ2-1	CASSPTQGRDEQFF	TGTGCCAGCAGCCCGACACAGGGCCGCGATGAGCAGTTCTTC
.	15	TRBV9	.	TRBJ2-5	CASSVAGPGQETQYF	TGTGCCAGCAGCGTAGCGGGTCCGGGCCAAGAGACCCAGTACTTC
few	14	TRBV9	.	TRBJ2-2	CASSVAVNTGELFF	TGTGCCAGCAGCGTAGCCGTAAACACCGGGGAGCTGTTTTTT
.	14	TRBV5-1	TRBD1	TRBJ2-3	CASSGNRGTDTQYF	TGCGCCAGCAGCGGGAACAGGGGGACAGATACGCAGTATTTT
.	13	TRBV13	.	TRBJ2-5	CASSLGQQETQYF	TGTGCCAGCAGCTTAGGGCAGCAAGAGACCCAGTACTTC
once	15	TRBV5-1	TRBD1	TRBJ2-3	CASSSRQGQADTQYF	TGCGCCAGCAGCTCCAGACAGGGTCAGGCAGATACGCAGTATTTT
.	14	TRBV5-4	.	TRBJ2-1	CASSAPVVYNEQFF	TGTGCCAGCAGCGCCCCGGTGGTCTACAATGAGCAGTTCTTC
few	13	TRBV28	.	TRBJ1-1	CASSPPEHREAFF	TGTGCCAGCAGTCCGCCCGAACACCGTGAAGCTTTCTTT
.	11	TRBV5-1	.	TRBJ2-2	CASSSPRELFF	TGCGCCAGCAGCTCCCCGAGAGAGCTGTTTTTT
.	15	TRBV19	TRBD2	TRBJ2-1	CASSTSGRPHNEQFF	TGTGCCAGTAGTACTAGCGGGAGGCCCCACAATGAGCAGTTCTTC
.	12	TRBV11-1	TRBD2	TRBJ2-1	CASGRGVNEQFF	TGTGCCAGCGGCCGGGGGGTCAATGAGCAGTTCTTC
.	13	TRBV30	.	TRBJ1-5	CAWSGGLNQPQHF	TGTGCCTGGAGTGGGGGACTCAATCAGCCCCAGCATTTT
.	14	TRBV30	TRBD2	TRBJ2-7	CAWSSGLAGYEQYF	TGTGCCTGGAGCAGCGGACTAGCGGGATACGAGCAGTACTTC
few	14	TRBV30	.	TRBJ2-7	CAWRVRAGRYEQYF	TGTGCCTGGAGAGTACGGGCGGGACGGTACGAGCAGTACTTC
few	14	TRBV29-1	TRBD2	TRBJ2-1	CSVGRPGGYNEQFF	TGCAGCGTTGGGCGTCCGGGAGGGTACAATGAGCAGTTCTTC
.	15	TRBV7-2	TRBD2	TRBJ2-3	CASSWTSGRADTQYF	TGTGCCAGCAGCTGGACTAGCGGGAGGGCAGATACGCAGTATTTT
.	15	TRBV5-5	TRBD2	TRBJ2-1	CASSWGLADYNEQFF	TGTGCCAGCAGCTGGGGACTAGCGGACTACAATGAGCAGTTCTTC
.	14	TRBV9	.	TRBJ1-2	CASSPSSGNYGYTF	TGTGCCAGCAGCCCCTCCTCCGGGAACTATGGCTACACCTTC
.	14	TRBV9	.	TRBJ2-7	CASSVAGAPYEQYF	TGTGCCAGCAGCGTAGCAGGGGCGCCCTACGAGCAGTACTTC
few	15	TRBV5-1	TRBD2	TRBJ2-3	CASSALAASTDTQYF	TGCGCCAGCAGCGCTCTAGCGGCTAGCACAGATACGCAGTATTTT
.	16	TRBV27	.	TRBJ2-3	CASSPRLLLSTDTQYF	TGTGCCAGCAGTCCCCGACTACTCCTTAGCACAGATACGCAGTATTTT
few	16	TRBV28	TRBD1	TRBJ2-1	CASSHPTLRGRNEQFF	TGTGCCAGCAGTCACCCTACCCTCAGGGGGCGGAATGAGCAGTTCTTC
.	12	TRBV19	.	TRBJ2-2	CASSISGGELFF	TGTGCCAGTAGTATCAGTGGCGGGGAGCTGTTTTTT
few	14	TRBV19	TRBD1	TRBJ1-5	CASIDRGWNQPQHF	TGTGCCAGTATTGACAGGGGATGGAATCAGCCCCAGCATTTT
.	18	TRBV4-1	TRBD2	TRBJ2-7	CASSHGLAGGWGSYEQYF	TGCGCCAGCAGCCATGGACTAGCGGGAGGATGGGGCTCCTACGAGCAGTACTTC
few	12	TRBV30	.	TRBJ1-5	CAWSWANQPQHF	TGTGCCTGGAGTTGGGCCAATCAGCCCCAGCATTTT
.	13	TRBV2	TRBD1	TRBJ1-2	CASSQGADYGYTF	TGTGCCAGTTCACAGGGGGCGGACTATGGCTACACCTTC
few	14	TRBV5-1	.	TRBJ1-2	CASSLETSYYGYTF	TGCGCCAGCAGCTTAGAGACATCCTACTATGGCTACACCTTC
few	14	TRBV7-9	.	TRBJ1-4	CASSFREATEKLFF	TGTGCCAGCAGCTTCCGTGAGGCCACTGAAAAACTGTTTTTT
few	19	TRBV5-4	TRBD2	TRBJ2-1	CASSLRPGTSGTTYNEQFF	TGTGCCAGCAGCCTACGACCAGGGACTAGCGGGACCACCTACAATGAGCAGTTCTTC
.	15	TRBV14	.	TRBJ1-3	CASSQVKAAGNTIYF	TGTGCCAGCAGCCAAGTGAAGGCGGCTGGAAACACCATATATTTT
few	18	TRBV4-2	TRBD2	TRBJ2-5	CASSQSASGRFGGETQYF	TGTGCCAGCAGCCAATCGGCTAGCGGGAGGTTTGGGGGAGAGACCCAGTACTTC
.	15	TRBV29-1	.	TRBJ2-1	CSVEESPGLSNEQFF	TGCAGCGTTGAAGAGAGCCCCGGACTTAGCAATGAGCAGTTCTTC
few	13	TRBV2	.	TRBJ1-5	CASSEREGQPQHF	TGTGCCAGCAGTGAAAGGGAGGGTCAGCCCCAGCATTTT
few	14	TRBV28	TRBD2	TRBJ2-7	CASSLGGSQYEQYF	TGTGCCAGCAGTTTGGGAGGGAGCCAGTACGAGCAGTACTTC
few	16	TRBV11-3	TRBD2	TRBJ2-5	CASSLRASGRAETQYF	TGTGCCAGCAGCTTAAGGGCTAGCGGGAGGGCAGAGACCCAGTACTTC
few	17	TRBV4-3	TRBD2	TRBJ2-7	CASSQAHGLARSYEQYF	TGCGCCAGCAGCCAAGCCCACGGACTAGCACGCTCCTACGAGCAGTACTTC
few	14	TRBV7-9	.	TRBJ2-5	CASSLGLVPETQYF	TGTGCCAGCAGCTTAGGACTAGTTCCAGAGACCCAGTACTTC
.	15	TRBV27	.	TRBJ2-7	CASSLTRSYSYEQYF	TGTGCCAGCAGTCTGACTCGGTCCTACTCCTACGAGCAGTACTTC
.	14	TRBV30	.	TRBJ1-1	CAWSPPTVNTEAFF	TGTGCCTGGAGTCCCCCGACAGTGAACACTGAAGCTTTCTTT
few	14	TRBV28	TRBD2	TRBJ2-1	CASRTGGFYNEQFF	TGTGCCAGCAGAACGGGAGGTTTCTACAATGAGCAGTTCTTC
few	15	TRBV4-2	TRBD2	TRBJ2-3	CASSFTSGRRDTQYF	TGTGCCAGCAGCTTTACTAGCGGGAGGCGGGATACGCAGTATTTT
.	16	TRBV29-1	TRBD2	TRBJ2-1	CSVGALAGKGYNEQFF	TGCAGCGTTGGAGCGCTAGCGGGAAAGGGGTACAATGAGCAGTTCTTC
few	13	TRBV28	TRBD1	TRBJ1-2	CASSHGTAYGYTF	TGTGCCAGCAGTCATGGGACAGCCTATGGCTACACCTTC